Reported below is one T cell receptor (beta chain). Other DNA variants within this sample encode the same CDR3. The record originates from a study of blood T cell repertoires in COVID-19. Turning to the study itself: Acute and convalescent COVID-19 specimens originated in the United States, Italy and Spain. Nucleic acid was either cDNA or gDNA, and it came from T cells, B-cell-depleted T cells, or PBMCs.

Original handling: Amplified reference gene primers provided the basis for estimating nucleated cell counts. The method was immunoSEQ multiplex PCR; TCRdb's version includes in-frame clones alone and lacks a portion of them. V and J calls and clone size are those listed in that table; D and trimming were worked out from the DNA. The sample shows 200,000 to 250,000 clones, about 89% of them seen only once. Between the trimmed V and J ends, which lost 4 bases and 1 base, there was a span of 8 bases. Germline lookup yields CDR1 MNHEY and CDR2 SMNVEV (reference sequence). This CDR3 has 13 amino acids. The sequencing input was peripheral blood. The chain couples TRBV27 to TRBJ2-7, with D perhaps TRBD1 (5 bases). The origin of this receptor is a man aged 55-75 years who had recovered from COVID-19. CDR3 amino acids: CASSYRGSYEQYF. In DNA form, the CDR3 reads TGTGCCAGCAGTTATAGGGGATCCTACGAGCAGTACTTC.